Listed here are 20 T cell receptor beta chains from one sample, sequenced in a study of cytomegalovirus exposure and HLA in healthy donors. Primers: 60 Vbeta forward and 13 Jbeta reverse. Libraries were prepared by immunoSEQ multiplex PCR; TCRdb keeps only in-frame clonotypes and omits some of them. The data hold some 98,000 clones, with less than 80% observed a single time. Sequenced input: PBMCs. The receptors derive from a man aged 35 to 55 in good health and CMV-seronegative.

This sequence joins TRBV2 and TRBJ1-1; D gene uncertain. The V gene lost 6 bases and the J gene lost 5 bases, with 7 bases spanning the gap. From germline, CDR1 is SNHLY and CDR2 FYNNEI. CDR3 length: 11 residues. For the CDR3, the DNA is TGTGCCAGCAGAGCCGTGACTGAAGCTTTCTTT. This translates into CASRAVTEAFF.

The rearrangement links TRBV30 to TRBJ1-6; D not certain. Trimming took 8 bases from V and 0 from J, leaving 11 bases between them. The length of the CDR3 is 14 residues. The germline gives CDR1 GTSNPN, CDR2 SVGIG (reference sequence). In DNA form, the CDR3 reads TGTGCCCATTCACGGAGCTCCTATAATTCACCCCTCCACTTT. Translating it yields CAHSRSSYNSPLHF.

V is TRBV11-2 and J is TRBJ1-1; D is ambiguous. CDR3 length: 15 residues. CDR1 is SGHAT, CDR2 FQNNGV, per germline. Trimming removed 2 bases from V and 5 bases from J, with 15 bases in between. CDR3 DNA sequence: TGTGCCAGCAGCTTATTAAACAAACGAGGGACTGAAGCTTTCTTT. Its translation is CASSLLNKRGTEAFF.

The chain is built from TRBV9 and TRBJ1-4; TRBD1 aligns across 10 bases. The germline CDR1 and CDR2 sequences are SGDLS and YYNGEE. Germline trimming cut 4 bases from V and 6 bases from J; bases unmatched to any gene: 12. The CDR3 contains 17 residues. The CDR3 DNA follows: TGTGCCAGCAGCCAAGCGACCCCGGGACAGGGGTATGAAAAACTGTTTTTT. Amino acid sequence: CASSQATPGQGYEKLFF.

V usage is TRBV10-1 and J usage is TRBJ2-3, with 9 nucleotides matching TRBD2. The CDR3 has 18 amino acids. Germline CDR1 is WNHNN and CDR2 is SYGVQD (reference sequence). Trimming took 0 bases from V and 2 from J; bases not matched to a gene: 9. Here the CDR3 DNA reads TGCGCCAGCAGTGAGTCGAGGCGGCGGGGGGGTCACACAGATACGCAGTATTTT. Translated: CASSESRRRGGHTDTQYF.

V usage is TRBV5-1 and J usage is TRBJ2-7; no reliable D call. Germline V lookup: CDR1 SGHRS, CDR2 YFSETQ. The CDR3 is 13 residues long. Trimming stripped 1 base from V and 6 bases from J, with 11 bases between. CDR3 sequence reads: CASSLHWSGEQYF. The DNA of the CDR3 is TGCGCCAGCAGCTTGCATTGGTCCGGCGAGCAGTACTTC. Looking up the rest from reference TRBV5-1 and TRBJ2-7 gives the full variable domain: KAGVTQTPRYLIKTRGQQVTLSCSPISGHRSVSWYQQTPGQGLQFLFEYFSETQRNKGNFPGRFSGRQFSNSRSEMNVSTLELGDSALYLCASSLHWSGEQYFGPGTRLTVT.

The gene calls are TRBV27 and TRBJ2-7; possible D gene TRBD2, 5 bases. CDR1 and CDR2 (germline): MNHEY, SMNVEV (reference sequence). This CDR3 contains 13 residues. V was pared by 2 bases and J by 1 base, with 6 bases between. As DNA, the CDR3 is TGTGCCAGCAGTTTAACTAGGTCCTACGAGCAGTACTTC. The encoded protein is CASSLTRSYEQYF.

The chain carries TRBV4-3 and TRBJ1-3; D ambiguous. The germline CDR1 and CDR2 sequences are LGHNA and YSLEER. CDR3 length: 16 amino acids. The V end lost 4 bases, the J end lost 1 base, and 14 bases lay between the germline ends. CDR3 residues: CASSRKMAESGNTIYF. The CDR3 DNA reads as TGCGCCAGCAGCCGGAAGATGGCGGAGTCTGGAAACACCATATATTTT.

As regards this clone: Possible read error: a much larger clone is one base away. Since the CDR3 does not end with the conserved phenylalanine or tryptophan, this likely comes from a read error. CDR3 region: CASTKGHQNTEAFS. The CDR3 nucleotides are TGTGCCAGCACTAAGGGACACCAGAACACTGAAGCTTTCTCT. The gene calls are TRBV6-1 and TRBJ1-1; a possible D gene is TRBD1 (6 bases). The CDR3 sequence is 14 residues long. The germline CDR1 and CDR2 sequences are MNHNS and SASEGT. Trimming left V 7 bases short and J 1 base short, with 13 bases between.

V usage is TRBV6-5 and J usage is TRBJ2-7; 10 nucleotides match TRBD1. V lost 4 bases and J lost 4; bases outside the gene matches: 4. Looked up from germline, CDR1 is MNHEY and CDR2 is SVGAGI. The CDR3 extends over 14 amino acids. Here the CDR3 reads CASSSDRGRYEQYF. DNA of the CDR3: TGTGCCAGCAGTTCAGACAGGGGGCGGTACGAGCAGTACTTC.

V usage is TRBV28 and J usage is TRBJ1-1; a weak D match, TRBD1 (5 bases). Germline values: CDR1 MDHEN, CDR2 SYDVKM. Trimming took 7 bases from V and 5 from J, leaving 11 bases between them. The CDR3 runs 12 residues. CDR3 region: CASTSGGTEAFF. DNA for the CDR3: TGTGCCAGCACCTCGGGGGGTACTGAAGCTTTCTTT.

The J gene is TRBJ1-5, the V gene TRBV15; possibly TRBD1 for D (5 bases). Trimming pared 1 base from V and 0 bases from J, leaving 13 bases between. Germline values: CDR1 LNHNV, CDR2 YYDKDF (reference sequence). This CDR3 has 17 amino acids. The CDR3, as DNA: TGTGCCACCAGCAGAGCGTCAGGGATTAATAGCAATCAGCCCCAGCATTTT. Its protein product is CATSRASGINSNQPQHF.

This chain connects TRBV9 to TRBJ2-3, with TRBD2 matching over 8 bases. This CDR3 has 15 residues. V trimming: 2 bases; J trimming: 5 bases; junction bases outside the gene matches: 7. Germline V lookup: CDR1 SGDLS, CDR2 YYNGEE. CDR3 sequence reads: CASSVDWLAGDTQYF. The CDR3, as DNA: TGTGCCAGCAGCGTCGACTGGCTAGCGGGAGATACGCAGTATTTT.

This chain joins TRBV15 and TRBJ2-3; perhaps TRBD2 as D (6 bases). V was clipped by 0 bases and J by 6 bases, with 7 bases between them. This CDR3 contains 13 residues. Germline CDR1 is LNHNV and CDR2 is YYDKDF (reference sequence). The CDR3 protein is CATSRDRGDTQYF. The DNA of the CDR3 is TGTGCCACCAGCAGAGATCGGGGGGATACGCAGTATTTT.

The CDR3 bases are TGTGCCAGCAGCCCCACGGGGGGGCACACTGAAGCTTTCTTT. Protein sequence: CASSPTGGHTEAFF. This chain uses TRBV6-5 with TRBJ1-1; D is perhaps TRBD1 (6 bases). This CDR3 is 14 amino acids long. Trimming shortened V by 6 bases and J by 3 bases, and 14 bases separated the two germline ends. The germline CDR1 and CDR2 sequences are MNHEY and SVGAGI.

The rearrangement joins TRBV4-2 to TRBJ2-7; 7 nucleotides line up with TRBD1. The CDR3 has 13 amino acids. The germline V gene has CDR1 LGHNA and CDR2 YNFKEQ. V dropped 4 bases and J dropped 2; count of bases not matched to a gene: 2. The CDR3 region is CASSRTGAYEQYF. The CDR3 DNA reads TGTGCCAGCAGCCGCACAGGGGCCTACGAGCAGTACTTC.

The CDR3 region has the DNA TGCGCCAGCAGCCCTATCCCCGACAGGGGGCGCCTAACGTACTTC. The encoded protein is CASSPIPDRGRLTYF. The rearrangement links TRBV4-1 to TRBJ2-4; 10 bases line up with TRBD1. Trimming cost V 4 bases and J 15 bases; bases outside gene matches: 15. The CDR3 runs 15 residues. From germline, CDR1 is MGHRA and CDR2 YSYEKL.

The genes are TRBV27 and TRBJ1-5; 8 positions match TRBD1. This CDR3 contains 16 residues. V lost 2 bases and J lost 6; bases outside the gene matches: 9. Looked up from germline, CDR1 is MNHEY and CDR2 is SMNVEV (reference sequence). In nucleotides, the CDR3 is TGTGCCAGCAGTTTAAGTCAGGGGGCTTTTGGTCAGCCCCAGCATTTT. This sequence encodes CASSLSQGAFGQPQHF.

This clone has a handful of counts. V gene TRBV10-3 combines with J gene TRBJ2-7, with TRBD1 as a possible D gene (5 bases). CDR1 and CDR2 from the germline V gene are ENHRY and SYGVKD. Deletions cut 0 bases from V and 4 bases from J, with 7 bases between. The CDR3 extends over 13 amino acids. The CDR3, as DNA: TGTGCCATCAGTGAGTCGAAGGGGTACGAGCAGTACTTC. The encoded protein is CAISESKGYEQYF.

This chain connects TRBV9 to TRBJ1-2; 9 bases fit TRBD1. The trim removed 4 bases at V and 7 bases at J, leaving 11 bases unmatched. The CDR3 is 15 amino acids. Germline lookup yields CDR1 SGDLS and CDR2 YYNGEE. The CDR3 coding sequence is TGTGCCAGCAGCCCTTCGACAGGGGGTTTACTTGGCTACACCTTC. This encodes CASSPSTGGLLGYTF. The whole variable domain, filled in from reference TRBV9 and TRBJ1-2, reads DSGVTQTPKHLITATGQRVTLRCSPRSGDLSVYWYQQSLDQGLQFLIQYYNGEERAKGNILERFSAQQFPDLHSELNLSSLELGDSALYFCASSPSTGGLLGYTFGSGTRLTVV.